This is a list of T cell receptor beta chains from one sample in a study of T cell responses to AZD1222 COVID-19 vaccine. Sequenced by immunoSEQ multiplex PCR; TCRdb stores in-frame clones only, minus some. The data show roughly 170,000 clones, 85% to 95% seen once. The input for sequencing was peripheral blood, taken on day 0 of AZD1222 vaccination. These receptor sequences come from an adult in good health. Both conserved end residues are part of each CDR3. D genes are given only for firm matches. Size tells how often a clone was seen (once, few, many) or the class of an expanded clone, and some rows leave it out.

v_call	j_call	clone_size	d_call	cdr3_aa	cdr3_nt
TRBV11-3	TRBJ2-3	.	.	CASSLLIETDTQYF	TGTGCCAGCAGCTTGCTGATTGAAACAGATACGCAGTATTTT
TRBV18	TRBJ1-5	.	TRBD1	CASSPSGQGRNQPQHF	TGTGCCAGCTCACCAAGCGGACAGGGTCGCAATCAGCCCCAGCATTTT
TRBV6-5	TRBJ1-2	.	TRBD1	CASSYSGTGGYGYTF	TGTGCCAGCAGTTACTCGGGGACAGGGGGCTATGGCTACACCTTC
TRBV27	TRBJ1-1	.	TRBD1	CASRIARTGPVQAFF	TGTGCCAGCAGAATCGCCCGGACAGGGCCGGTTCAAGCTTTCTTT
TRBV11-3	TRBJ2-2	.	.	CASSLADSRGTGELFF	TGTGCCAGCAGCTTAGCTGACAGCCGTGGCACCGGGGAGCTGTTTTTT
TRBV7-9	TRBJ1-3	.	.	CASSREQGSGNTIYF	TGTGCCAGCAGCCGAGAACAGGGCTCTGGAAACACCATATATTTT
TRBV12-3/TRBV12-4	TRBJ1-5	.	.	CASRGGGGQPQHF	TGTGCCAGCAGGGGGGGAGGCGGTCAGCCCCAGCATTTT
TRBV20-1	TRBJ1-6	.	.	CSASPVRASYNSPLHF	TGCAGTGCTAGTCCGGTCCGAGCCTCCTATAATTCACCCCTCCACTTT
TRBV4-3	TRBJ2-6	.	.	CASSPPVGEISGANVLTF	TGCGCCAGCAGCCCCCCGGTAGGGGAGATCTCTGGGGCCAACGTCCTGACTTTC
TRBV6-2/TRBV6-3	TRBJ2-5	once	.	CASSYGGETQYF	TGTGCCAGCAGTTACGGCGGGGAGACCCAGTACTTC
TRBV3-1/TRBV3-2	TRBJ2-7	.	TRBD2	CASSQGGTSAEQYF	TGTGCCAGCAGCCAAGGAGGGACTAGCGCAGAGCAGTACTTC
TRBV5-5	TRBJ1-3	once	.	CASSSSLPGQSRGNTIYF	TGTGCCAGCAGCTCCAGCTTACCGGGACAATCCCGTGGAAACACCATATATTTT
TRBV9	TRBJ2-2	.	.	CASSVDKGLSGELFF	TGTGCCAGCAGCGTAGACAAGGGTCTGAGCGGGGAGCTGTTTTTT
TRBV7-8	TRBJ1-5	.	.	CASSGPNQPQHF	TGTGCCAGCAGCGGACCTAATCAGCCCCAGCATTTT
TRBV11-1	TRBJ2-2	.	.	CASSLAGELFF	TGTGCCAGCAGCTTAGCCGGGGAGCTGTTTTTT
TRBV19	TRBJ1-5	.	.	CASSIDLTRRQPQHF	TGTGCCAGTAGTATAGATCTTACCCGGAGGCAGCCCCAGCATTTT
TRBV5-1	TRBJ2-5	.	TRBD2	CASSLVPSGPVRGTQYF	TGCGCCAGCAGCTTGGTTCCTAGCGGGCCCGTACGGGGGACCCAGTACTTC
TRBV7-9	TRBJ1-1	.	.	CASSSGAGVNTEAFF	TGTGCCAGCAGCTCGGGGGCAGGGGTGAACACTGAAGCTTTCTTT
TRBV6-5	TRBJ2-1	.	.	CASSYSIDSYNEQFF	TGTGCCAGCAGTTACTCGATAGACTCCTACAATGAGCAGTTCTTC
TRBV10-3	TRBJ1-3	.	.	CAILTGGNTIYF	TGTGCCATTCTGACAGGAGGAAACACCATATATTTT
TRBV6-5	TRBJ1-1	.	.	CASSPGQMNTEAFF	TGTGCCAGCAGCCCCGGACAGATGAACACTGAAGCTTTCTTT
TRBV19	TRBJ2-2	once	.	CASRRGGGPNTGELFF	TGTGCCAGTCGTCGGGGTGGGGGACCGAACACCGGGGAGCTGTTTTTT
TRBV5-6	TRBJ1-2	.	.	CASSLEAAYTF	TGTGCCAGCAGTTTAGAGGCCGCGTACACCTTC
TRBV20-1	TRBJ2-3	.	.	CSASQRVITDTQYF	TGCAGTGCTAGTCAGCGGGTCATCACAGATACGCAGTATTTT
TRBV27	TRBJ2-5	.	TRBD2	CASSLSLAGVETQYF	TGTGCCAGCAGTTTATCCCTAGCGGGGGTAGAGACCCAGTACTTC
TRBV29-1	TRBJ1-2	.	.	CSVGGLGGYTF	TGCAGCGTTGGGGGTTTGGGCGGCTACACCTTC
TRBV6-5	TRBJ1-4	.	.	CASSYSDKPTNEKLFF	TGTGCCAGCAGTTACTCTGACAAACCAACTAATGAAAAACTGTTTTTT